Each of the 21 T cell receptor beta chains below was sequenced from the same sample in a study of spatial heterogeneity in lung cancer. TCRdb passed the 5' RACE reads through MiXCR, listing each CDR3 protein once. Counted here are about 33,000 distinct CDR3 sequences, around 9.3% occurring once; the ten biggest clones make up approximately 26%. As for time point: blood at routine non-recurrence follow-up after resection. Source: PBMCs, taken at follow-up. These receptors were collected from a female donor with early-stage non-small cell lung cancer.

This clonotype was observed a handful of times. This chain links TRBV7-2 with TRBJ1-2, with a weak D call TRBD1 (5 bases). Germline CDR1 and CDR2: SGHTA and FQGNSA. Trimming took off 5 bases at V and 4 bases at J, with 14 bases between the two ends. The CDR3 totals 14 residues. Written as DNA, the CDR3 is TGTGCCAGCAGCCGTCCGGGGGAAATCTATGGCTACACCTTC. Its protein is CASSRPGEIYGYTF.

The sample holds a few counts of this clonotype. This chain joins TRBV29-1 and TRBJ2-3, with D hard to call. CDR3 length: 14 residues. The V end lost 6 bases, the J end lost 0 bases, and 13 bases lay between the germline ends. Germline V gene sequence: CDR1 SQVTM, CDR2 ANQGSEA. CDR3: CSVPGGASTDTQYF. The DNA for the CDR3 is TGCAGCGTGCCCGGCGGTGCTAGCACAGATACGCAGTATTTT.

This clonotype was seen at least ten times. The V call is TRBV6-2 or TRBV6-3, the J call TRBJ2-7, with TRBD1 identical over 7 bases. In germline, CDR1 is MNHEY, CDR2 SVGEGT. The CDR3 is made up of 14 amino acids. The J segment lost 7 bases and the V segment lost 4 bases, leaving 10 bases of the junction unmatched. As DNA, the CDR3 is TGTGCCAGCAGTTCCCATGACAGGGCCGGAGAGCAGTACTTC. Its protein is CASSSHDRAGEQYF.

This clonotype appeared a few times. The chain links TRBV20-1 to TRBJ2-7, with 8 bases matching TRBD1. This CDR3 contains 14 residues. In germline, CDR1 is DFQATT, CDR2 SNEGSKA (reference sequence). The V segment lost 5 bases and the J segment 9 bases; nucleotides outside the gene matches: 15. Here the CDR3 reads CSASRDRQLRAQYF. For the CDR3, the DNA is TGCAGTGCTTCCAGGGACAGGCAACTACGAGCGCAGTACTTC.

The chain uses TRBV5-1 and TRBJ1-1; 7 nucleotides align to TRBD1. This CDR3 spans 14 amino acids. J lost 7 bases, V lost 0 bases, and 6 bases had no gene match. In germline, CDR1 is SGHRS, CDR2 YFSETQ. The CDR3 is CASSLAPGGNEAFF. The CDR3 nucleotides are TGCGCCAGCAGCTTGGCTCCAGGGGGGAATGAAGCTTTCTTT. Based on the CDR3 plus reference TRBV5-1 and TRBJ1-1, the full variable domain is KAGVTQTPRYLIKTRGQQVTLSCSPISGHRSVSWYQQTPGQGLQFLFEYFSETQRNKGNFPGRFSGRQFSNSRSEMNVSTLELGDSALYLCASSLAPGGNEAFFGQGTRLTVV.

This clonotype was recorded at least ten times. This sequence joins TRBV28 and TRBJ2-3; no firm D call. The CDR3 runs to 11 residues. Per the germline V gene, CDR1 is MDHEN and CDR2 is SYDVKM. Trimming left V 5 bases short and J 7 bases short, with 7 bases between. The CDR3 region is CASSGVYTQYF. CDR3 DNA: TGTGCCAGCAGTGGTGTCTATACGCAGTATTTT.

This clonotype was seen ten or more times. The CDR3: CASTQQDLPDTQYF. CDR3 DNA: TGTGCCAGTACCCAGCAGGACCTGCCAGATACGCAGTATTTT. J is TRBJ2-3 and V is TRBV19; D gene unclear. Trimming removed 7 bases from V and 4 bases from J, with 15 bases in between. The CDR3 is made up of 14 amino acids. CDR1 and CDR2 from the germline V gene are LNHDA and SQIVND (reference sequence).

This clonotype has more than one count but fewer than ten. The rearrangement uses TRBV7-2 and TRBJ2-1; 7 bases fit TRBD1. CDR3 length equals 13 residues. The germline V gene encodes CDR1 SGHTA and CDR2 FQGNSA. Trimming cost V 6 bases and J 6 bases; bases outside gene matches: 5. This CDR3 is CASSRRTGNEQFF. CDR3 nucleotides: TGTGCCAGCAGTCGAAGGACAGGCAATGAGCAGTTCTTC.

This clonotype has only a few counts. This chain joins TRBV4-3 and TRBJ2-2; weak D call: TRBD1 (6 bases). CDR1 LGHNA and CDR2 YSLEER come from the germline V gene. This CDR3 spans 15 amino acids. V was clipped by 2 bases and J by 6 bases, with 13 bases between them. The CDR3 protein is CASSQSTGTAGELFF. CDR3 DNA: TGCGCCAGCAGCCAATCAACAGGGACCGCCGGGGAGCTGTTTTTT.

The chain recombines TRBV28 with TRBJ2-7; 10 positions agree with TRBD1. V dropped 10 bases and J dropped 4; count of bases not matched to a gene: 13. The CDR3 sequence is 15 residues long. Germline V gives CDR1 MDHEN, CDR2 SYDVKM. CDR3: CANTPGQGSSYEQYF. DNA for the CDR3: TGTGCCAACACTCCGGGACAGGGGTCTTCTTACGAGCAGTACTTC.

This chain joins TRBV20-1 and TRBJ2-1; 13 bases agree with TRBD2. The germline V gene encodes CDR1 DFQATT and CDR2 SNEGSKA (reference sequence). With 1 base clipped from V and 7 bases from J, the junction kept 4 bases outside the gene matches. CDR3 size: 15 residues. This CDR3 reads CSARVTSGGANEQFF. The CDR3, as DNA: TGCAGTGCTAGAGTCACTAGCGGGGGGGCGAATGAGCAGTTCTTC.

The CDR3 nucleotides read TGTGCCAGCAGCATCAGCGGGGGACGGGACAATGAGCAGTTCTTC. Translated, it gives CASSISGGRDNEQFF. This chain connects TRBV9 to TRBJ2-1; 8 positions match TRBD2. With V trimmed by 4 bases and J by 5 bases, 8 bases remained unmatched. There are 15 residues in the CDR3. Germline values: CDR1 SGDLS, CDR2 YYNGEE.

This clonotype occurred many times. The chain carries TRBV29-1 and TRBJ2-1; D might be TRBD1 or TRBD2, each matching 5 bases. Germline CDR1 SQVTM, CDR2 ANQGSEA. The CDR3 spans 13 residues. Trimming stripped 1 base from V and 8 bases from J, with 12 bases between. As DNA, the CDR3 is TGCAGCGTTGAAGTATCAATGGGGGATGAGCAGTTCTTC. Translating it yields CSVEVSMGDEQFF.

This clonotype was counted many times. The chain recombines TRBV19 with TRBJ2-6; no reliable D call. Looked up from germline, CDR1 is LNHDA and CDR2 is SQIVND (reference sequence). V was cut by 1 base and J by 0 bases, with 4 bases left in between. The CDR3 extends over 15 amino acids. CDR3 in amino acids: CASSIGGSGANVLTF. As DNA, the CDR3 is TGTGCCAGTAGTATAGGAGGCTCTGGGGCCAACGTCCTGACTTTC.

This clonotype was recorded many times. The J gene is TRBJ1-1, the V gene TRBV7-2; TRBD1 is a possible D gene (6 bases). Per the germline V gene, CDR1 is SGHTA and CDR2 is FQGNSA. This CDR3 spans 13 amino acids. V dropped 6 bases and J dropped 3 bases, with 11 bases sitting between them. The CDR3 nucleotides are TGTGCCAGCAGTTCCCAGGGGTACACTGAAGCTTTCTTT. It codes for CASSSQGYTEAFF.

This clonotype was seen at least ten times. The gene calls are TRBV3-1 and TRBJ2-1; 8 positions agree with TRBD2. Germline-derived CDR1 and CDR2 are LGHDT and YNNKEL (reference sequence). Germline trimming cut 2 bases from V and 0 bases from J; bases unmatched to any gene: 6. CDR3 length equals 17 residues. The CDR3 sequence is CASSQRIAGSSYNEQFF. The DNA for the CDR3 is TGTGCCAGCAGCCAACGAATAGCGGGAAGCTCCTACAATGAGCAGTTCTTC.

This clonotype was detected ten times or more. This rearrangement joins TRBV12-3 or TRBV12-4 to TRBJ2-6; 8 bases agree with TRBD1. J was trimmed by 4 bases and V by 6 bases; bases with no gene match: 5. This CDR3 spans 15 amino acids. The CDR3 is CASSRTGFGANVLTF. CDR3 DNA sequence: TGTGCCAGCAGCCGGACAGGGTTCGGGGCCAACGTCCTGACTTTC.

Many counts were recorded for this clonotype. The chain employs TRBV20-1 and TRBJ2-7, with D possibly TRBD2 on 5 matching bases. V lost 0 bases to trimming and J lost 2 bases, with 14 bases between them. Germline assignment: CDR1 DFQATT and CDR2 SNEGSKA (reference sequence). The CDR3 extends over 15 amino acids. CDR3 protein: CSARDFGEPTYEQYF. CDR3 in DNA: TGCAGTGCTAGAGATTTCGGGGAACCAACCTACGAGCAGTACTTC.

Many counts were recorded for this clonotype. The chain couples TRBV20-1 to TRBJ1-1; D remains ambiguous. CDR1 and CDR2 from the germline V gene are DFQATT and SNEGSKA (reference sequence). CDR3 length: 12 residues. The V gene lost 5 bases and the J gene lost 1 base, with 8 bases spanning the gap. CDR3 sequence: CSAPSRNTEAFF. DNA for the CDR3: TGCAGTGCTCCCTCGCGGAACACTGAAGCTTTCTTT.

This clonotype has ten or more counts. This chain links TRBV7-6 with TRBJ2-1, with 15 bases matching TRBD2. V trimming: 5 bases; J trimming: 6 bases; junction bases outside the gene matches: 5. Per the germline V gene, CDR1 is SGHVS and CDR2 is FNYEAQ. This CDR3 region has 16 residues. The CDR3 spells CASSMGLAGGGNEQFF. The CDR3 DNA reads TGTGCCAGCAGCATGGGACTAGCGGGGGGTGGCAATGAGCAGTTCTTC.

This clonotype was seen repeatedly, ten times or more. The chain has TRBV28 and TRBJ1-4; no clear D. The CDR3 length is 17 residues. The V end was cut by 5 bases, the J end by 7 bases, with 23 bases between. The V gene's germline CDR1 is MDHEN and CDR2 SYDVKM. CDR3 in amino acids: CASSTPRVRLPSEKLFF. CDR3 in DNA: TGTGCCAGCAGTACCCCGAGAGTGCGTCTCCCTAGTGAAAAACTGTTTTTT.